This T cell receptor beta chain was observed in a study of T cells in Graves' hyperthyroidism and ophthalmopathy. Study-level background: Peripheral blood was taken when the disease was first diagnosed, before any treatment began.

What was amplified from RNA transcripts were TCR beta CDR3 regions. A set of HTBI primers served as the primers for a first-round RT-PCR of the TCR CDR3. Using its own MiXCR run on the multiplex PCR reads, TCRdb lists one record per CDR3 protein. The data hold roughly 530,000 distinct CDR3 sequences, with about 15% observed a single time. The TCR sequence derives from a woman aged 18-29 years with Graves' ophthalmopathy. Source material: blood.

This chain's CDR3 is CASSPPGNQETQYF. CDR3 bases: TGCGCCAGCAGCCCCCCCGGAAACCAAGAGACCCAGTACTTC. J is TRBJ2-5 and V is TRBV5-1; D ambiguous. Per germline, CDR1 SGHRS and CDR2 YFSETQ. The CDR3 spans 14 residues. Trimming shortened V by 4 bases and J by 0 bases, and 10 bases separated the two germline ends.